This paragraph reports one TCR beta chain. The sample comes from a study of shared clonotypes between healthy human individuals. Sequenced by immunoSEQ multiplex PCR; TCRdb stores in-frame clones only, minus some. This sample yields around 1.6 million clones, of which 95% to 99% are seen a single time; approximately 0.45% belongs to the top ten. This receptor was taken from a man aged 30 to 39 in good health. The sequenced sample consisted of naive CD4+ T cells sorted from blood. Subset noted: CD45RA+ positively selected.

The CDR3 sequence: CASSEDTQGAFF. DNA of the CDR3: TGTGCCAGCAGTGAGGACACCCAGGGGGCTTTCTTT. The V and J genes are TRBV2 and TRBJ1-1, with D tentatively TRBD1 (6 bases). This CDR3 has 12 amino acids. V was trimmed by 3 bases and J by 11 bases, leaving 13 bases between them. CDR1 and CDR2 from the germline V gene are SNHLY and FYNNEI.